This TCR beta chain emerged from a study of vaccination effects on CD4 cells after COVID-19. General study results and limits: Limitations: small convalescent group and missing early post-infection timepoints.

On this clone: Its antigen is not identified.

Sequenced by immunoSEQ multiplex PCR; TCRdb stores in-frame clones only, minus some. The sample holds some 50,000 clones, about 67% seen once. In germline, CDR1 is SGDLS, CDR2 YYNGEE. This CDR3 has 13 residues. The V end lost 0 bases, the J end lost 6 bases, and 10 bases lay between the germline ends. CD4+ T cells were isolated after around 10 days of culture. This receptor was identified in a human donor who received a COVID-19 vaccine. Source: CD4+ T cells from PBMCs cultured without peptide, taken before COVID-19 vaccination. The V and J genes are TRBV9 and TRBJ2-7, with a tentative D call TRBD1 (5 bases). Here the CDR3 reads CASSVEGRAEQYF. The CDR3 nucleotides are TGTGCCAGCAGCGTAGAGGGCAGGGCCGAGCAGTACTTC.